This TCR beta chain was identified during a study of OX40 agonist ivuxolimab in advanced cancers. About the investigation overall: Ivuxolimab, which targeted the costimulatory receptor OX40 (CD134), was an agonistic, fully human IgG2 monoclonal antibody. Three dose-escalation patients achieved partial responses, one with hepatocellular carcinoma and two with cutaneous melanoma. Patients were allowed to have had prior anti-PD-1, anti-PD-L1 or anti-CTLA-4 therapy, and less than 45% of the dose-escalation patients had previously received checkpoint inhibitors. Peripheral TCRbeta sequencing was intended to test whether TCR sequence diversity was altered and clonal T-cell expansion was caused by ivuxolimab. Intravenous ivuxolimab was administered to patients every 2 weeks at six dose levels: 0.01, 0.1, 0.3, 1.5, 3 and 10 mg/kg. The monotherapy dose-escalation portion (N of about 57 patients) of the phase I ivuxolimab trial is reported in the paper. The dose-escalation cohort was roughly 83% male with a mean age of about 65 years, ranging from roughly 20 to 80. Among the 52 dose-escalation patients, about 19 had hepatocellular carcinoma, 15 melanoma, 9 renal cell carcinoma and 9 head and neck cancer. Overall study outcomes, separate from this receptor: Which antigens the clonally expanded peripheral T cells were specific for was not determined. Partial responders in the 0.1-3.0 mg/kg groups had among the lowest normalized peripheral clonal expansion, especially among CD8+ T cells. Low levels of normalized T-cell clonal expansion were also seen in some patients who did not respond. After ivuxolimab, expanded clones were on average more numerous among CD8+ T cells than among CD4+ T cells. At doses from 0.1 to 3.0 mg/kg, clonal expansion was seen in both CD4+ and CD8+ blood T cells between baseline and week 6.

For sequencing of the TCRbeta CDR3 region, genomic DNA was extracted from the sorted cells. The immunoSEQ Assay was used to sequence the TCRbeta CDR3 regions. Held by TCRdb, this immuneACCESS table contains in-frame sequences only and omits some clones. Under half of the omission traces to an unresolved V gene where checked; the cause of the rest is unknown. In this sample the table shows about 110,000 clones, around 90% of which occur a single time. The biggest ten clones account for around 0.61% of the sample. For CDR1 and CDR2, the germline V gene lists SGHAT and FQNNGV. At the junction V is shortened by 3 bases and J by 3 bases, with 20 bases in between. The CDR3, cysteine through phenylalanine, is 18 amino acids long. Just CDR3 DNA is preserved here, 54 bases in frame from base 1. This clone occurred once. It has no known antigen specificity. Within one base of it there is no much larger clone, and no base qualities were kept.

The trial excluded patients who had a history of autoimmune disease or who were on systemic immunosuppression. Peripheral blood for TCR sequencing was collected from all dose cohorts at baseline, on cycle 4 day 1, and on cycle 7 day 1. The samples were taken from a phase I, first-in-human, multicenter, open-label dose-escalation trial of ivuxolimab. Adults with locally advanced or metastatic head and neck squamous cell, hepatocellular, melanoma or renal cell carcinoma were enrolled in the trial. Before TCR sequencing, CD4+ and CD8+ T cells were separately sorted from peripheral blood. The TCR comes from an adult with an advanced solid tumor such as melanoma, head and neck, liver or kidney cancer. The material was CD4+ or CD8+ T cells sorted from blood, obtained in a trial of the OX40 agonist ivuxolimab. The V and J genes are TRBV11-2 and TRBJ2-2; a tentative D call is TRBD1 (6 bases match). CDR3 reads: CASSFIQGRGFYTGELFF. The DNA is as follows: TGTGCCAGCAGCTTTATACAGGGAAGAGGGTTTTACACCGGGGAGCTGTTTTTT.